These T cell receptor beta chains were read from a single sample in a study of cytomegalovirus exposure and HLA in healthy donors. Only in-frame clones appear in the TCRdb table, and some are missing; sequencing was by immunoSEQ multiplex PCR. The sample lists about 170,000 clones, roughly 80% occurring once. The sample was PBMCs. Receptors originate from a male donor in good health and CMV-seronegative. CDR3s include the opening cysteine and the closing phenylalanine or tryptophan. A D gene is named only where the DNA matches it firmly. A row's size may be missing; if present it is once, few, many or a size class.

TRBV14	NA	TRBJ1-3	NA	CASSQVITLLSGNTIYF	TGTGCCAGCAGCCAAGTCATTACCCTACTCTCTGGAAACACCATATATTTT
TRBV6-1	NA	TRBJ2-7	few	CASSEARRGEQYF	TGTGCCAGCAGTGAAGCGCGGAGGGGCGAGCAGTACTTC
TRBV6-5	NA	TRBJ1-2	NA	CASSYSSPPYTF	TGTGCCAGCAGTTACTCCTCCCCTCCGTACACCTTC
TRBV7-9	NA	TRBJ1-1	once	CASSWRDGAAAEAFF	TGTGCCAGCAGCTGGAGGGACGGAGCAGCGGCTGAAGCTTTCTTT
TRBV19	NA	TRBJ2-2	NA	CASSIAPGGRTGELFF	TGTGCCAGTAGTATAGCTCCAGGGGGGCGCACCGGGGAGCTGTTTTTT
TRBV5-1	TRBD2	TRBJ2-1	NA	CASSLAGGVNEQFF	TGCGCCAGCAGCTTGGCGGGGGGGGTCAATGAGCAGTTCTTC
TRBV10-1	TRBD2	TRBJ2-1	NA	CATSSGGSYNEQFF	TGCGCCACATCTAGCGGGGGGTCCTACAATGAGCAGTTCTTC
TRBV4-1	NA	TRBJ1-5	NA	CASSRGGRNQPQHF	TGCGCCAGCAGCCGGGGAGGTCGCAATCAGCCCCAGCATTTT
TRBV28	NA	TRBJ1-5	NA	CASSRGGRDSNQPQHF	TGTGCCAGCAGTCGGGGGGGGCGGGATAGCAATCAGCCCCAGCATTTT
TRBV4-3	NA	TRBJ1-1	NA	CASSQSPGPNTEAFF	TGCGCCAGCAGCCAATCTCCAGGGCCGAACACTGAAGCTTTCTTT
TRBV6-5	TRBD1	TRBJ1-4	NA	CASSMTGLGEKLFF	TGTGCCAGCAGTATGACAGGGTTGGGTGAAAAACTGTTTTTT
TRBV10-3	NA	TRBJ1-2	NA	CAITGGRGEFGYTF	TGTGCCATCACTGGAGGGAGGGGAGAATTTGGCTACACCTTC
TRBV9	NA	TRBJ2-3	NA	CASSVEGVGTDTQYF	TGTGCCAGCAGCGTAGAGGGGGTAGGCACAGATACGCAGTATTTT
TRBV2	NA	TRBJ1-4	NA	CASRTGQNEKLFF	TGTGCCAGCAGGACTGGCCAGAATGAAAAACTGTTTTTT
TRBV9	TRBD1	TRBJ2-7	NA	CASSPPGQDFRQQYF	TGTGCCAGCAGCCCCCCGGGACAGGACTTTCGGCAGCAGTACTTC
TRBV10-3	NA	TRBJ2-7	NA	CAITSGYEQYF	TGTGCCATCACCTCGGGCTACGAGCAGTACTTC
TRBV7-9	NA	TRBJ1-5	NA	CASSGGVPSNQPQHF	TGTGCCAGCAGCGGAGGCGTTCCTAGCAATCAGCCCCAGCACTTT
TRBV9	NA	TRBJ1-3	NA	CASSARTVSGNTIYF	TGTGCCAGCAGCGCCCGGACAGTCTCTGGAAACACCATATATTTT
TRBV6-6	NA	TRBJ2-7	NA	CASSYSLVKSSYEQYF	TGTGCCAGCAGTTACTCATTAGTAAAAAGCTCCTACGAGCAGTACTTC
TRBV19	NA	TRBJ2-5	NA	CASSTPPQETQYF	TGTGCCAGTAGCACTCCTCCCCAAGAGACCCAGTACTTC
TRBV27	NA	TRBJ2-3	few	CASRSRGLSTDTQYF	TGTGCCAGCAGGTCACGGGGGTTGTCCACAGATACGCAGTATTTT